The 26 T cell receptor beta chains below all came from one sample that was sequenced in a study of shared clonotypes between healthy human individuals. Using immunoSEQ multiplex PCR, the repertoire was profiled, and TCRdb retains in-frame clones only, with some absent. The sample holds approximately 740,000 clones, about 74% seen once. Input material: memory CD4+ T cells sorted from blood. Subset given: CD45RA-negative fraction. These receptors all come from a woman younger than 45 in good health.

This rearrangement joins TRBV5-1 to TRBJ2-1; 9 nucleotides line up with TRBD2. The trim removed 0 bases at V and 7 bases at J, leaving 8 bases unmatched. Germline V CDR1 and CDR2: SGHRS, YFSETQ. This CDR3 contains 16 residues. The CDR3 DNA reads TGCGCCAGCAGCTTGGACGGCGGGACTAGCTTTAATGAGCAGTTCTTC. Translated, it gives CASSLDGGTSFNEQFF.

The V gene is TRBV4-1, the J gene TRBJ2-1, with 8 bases that match TRBD2. The CDR3 extends over 18 amino acids. J gave up 2 bases and V 0 bases, and 9 bases lay outside the gene matches. CDR1 is MGHRA, CDR2 YSYEKL, per germline. CDR3 in amino acids: CASSQDPRSGNPYNEQFF. The CDR3 bases are TGCGCCAGCAGCCAAGACCCTCGTAGCGGGAACCCCTACAATGAGCAGTTCTTC.

The J gene is TRBJ2-7, the V gene TRBV11-2, with 7 positions matching TRBD1. Unmatched junction bases numbered 7, after V lost 8 bases and J lost 3 bases. CDR1 and CDR2 from the germline V gene are SGHAT and FQNNGV. CDR3 size: 13 residues. CDR3 DNA: TGTGCCAGCGCGAGGGACAGTAACTACGAGCAGTACTTC. This gives the protein CASARDSNYEQYF.

In this sample, this clone turned up a few times. The chain employs TRBV20-1 and TRBJ2-7; no clear D gene. With 7 bases removed from V and 6 bases from J, the gap between germline ends came to 13 bases. This CDR3 is 11 amino acids long. The germline gives CDR1 DFQATT, CDR2 SNEGSKA (reference sequence). DNA of the CDR3: TGCAGTGTCCCCCAAACGGTCGAGCAGTACTTC. Translation gives CSVPQTVEQYF.

This chain links TRBV7-2 with TRBJ2-1; 15 nucleotides match TRBD2. After removal of 5 bases from V and 7 bases from J, the junction contained 3 bases not matched to a gene. Germline V CDR1 and CDR2: SGHTA, FQGNSA. The CDR3 is 15 residues long. CDR3 nucleotides: TGTGCCAGCAGCCCGGGACTAGCGGGAGGAAATGAGCAGTTCTTC. Amino acids: CASSPGLAGGNEQFF.

This chain connects TRBV5-4 to TRBJ2-5, with D maybe TRBD2 (5 bases). The germline CDR1 and CDR2 sequences are SGHNT and YYREEE (reference sequence). Trimming took 5 bases from V and 2 from J, leaving 10 bases between them. The CDR3 consists of 13 residues. The CDR3 nucleotides read TGTGCCAGCAGATCCGGAGGTCAAGAGACCCAGTACTTC. It translates to CASRSGGQETQYF.

This chain joins TRBV7-9 and TRBJ2-7; tentative D call: TRBD2 (7 bases). The CDR3 is made up of 13 amino acids. Trimming took 3 bases from V and 7 from J, leaving 13 bases between them. Germline V lookup: CDR1 SEHNR, CDR2 FQNEAQ (reference sequence). The CDR3 bases are TGTGCCAGCAGCTTCGCGGGGGCCCGGGAGCAGTACTTC. Residues: CASSFAGAREQYF.

This clone has only a few counts. The V gene is TRBV9, the J gene TRBJ2-1; TRBD1 might be the D (5 bases). Per the germline V gene, CDR1 is SGDLS and CDR2 is YYNGEE. V gave up 2 bases and J gave up 0 bases, with 12 bases separating them. The CDR3 sequence is 16 residues long. CDR3 in amino acids: CASSVDKEHSYNEQFF. DNA for the CDR3: TGTGCCAGCAGCGTGGACAAGGAGCACTCCTACAATGAGCAGTTCTTC.

This chain uses TRBV25-1 with TRBJ2-5; 7 nucleotides align to TRBD1. J lost 0 bases, V lost 5 bases, and 9 bases had no gene match. The CDR3 has 16 residues. Germline CDR1 MGHDK, CDR2 SYGVNS. The CDR3 DNA follows: TGTGCCAGCAGTTGGAACAGGGGAACGTACCAAGAGACCCAGTACTTC. Its protein product is CASSWNRGTYQETQYF.

The chain recombines TRBV28 with TRBJ1-4, with TRBD1 identical over 12 bases. The germline V gene has CDR1 MDHEN and CDR2 SYDVKM. V gave up 4 bases and J gave up 8 bases; unmatched junction bases: 8. The CDR3 is 16 residues long. In DNA form, the CDR3 reads TGTGCCAGCAGTTCCCCCGGGACAGGGGGCCGGGAAAAACTGTTTTTT. Translation gives CASSSPGTGGREKLFF.

The V call is TRBV11-2, the J call TRBJ1-6; no clear D. V was shortened by 5 bases and J by 7 bases, with 12 bases between the two germline ends. The length of the CDR3 is 14 residues. The germline gives CDR1 SGHAT, CDR2 FQNNGV. The CDR3 DNA follows: TGTGCCAGCAGCCGGACGTCCCCGAATTCACCCCTCCACTTT. As protein: CASSRTSPNSPLHF.

V gene TRBV7-9 combines with J gene TRBJ2-1; 11 nucleotides agree with TRBD2. The CDR3 length is 19 residues. The germline V gene encodes CDR1 SEHNR and CDR2 FQNEAQ (reference sequence). V was clipped by 3 bases and J by 7 bases; unmatched bases: 17. The CDR3 DNA follows: TGTGCCAGCAGCTTCATAGAGGGCATAGCGGGAGGGACCCGAAATGAGCAGTTCTTC. Translation gives CASSFIEGIAGGTRNEQFF.

V and J are TRBV10-3 and TRBJ2-7, with unresolved D. Germline V gene data show CDR1 as ENHRY and CDR2 as SYGVKD. V lost 3 bases and J lost 0, with 9 bases in between. CDR3 size: 14 residues. CDR3 residues: CAISDGRSSYEQYF. CDR3 DNA: TGTGCCATCAGTGACGGCAGGAGCTCCTACGAGCAGTACTTC.

The chain recombines TRBV6-5 with TRBJ2-3; 8 positions match TRBD2. Germline V gene lookup returns CDR1 MNHEY and CDR2 SVGAGI. J gave up 0 bases and V 8 bases, and 4 bases lay outside the gene matches. This CDR3 spans 14 amino acids. DNA of the CDR3: TGTGCCAGCCGGGAGGGAGCTAGCACAGATACGCAGTATTTT. It translates to CASREGASTDTQYF.

This clone was counted between two and nine times. The gene calls are TRBV7-3 and TRBJ1-1, with D maybe TRBD1 (5 bases). The V gene's germline CDR1 is SGHTA and CDR2 FQGTGA. V was clipped by 6 bases and J by 1 base, with 18 bases between them. The CDR3 consists of 16 residues. Here the CDR3 reads CASSSAWGRENTEAFF. DNA of the CDR3: TGTGCCAGCAGTTCGGCGTGGGGACGGGAGAACACTGAAGCTTTCTTT.

Turning to this clone: This is likely an artifact of a read error, given a far larger clone one base away. Different DNA sequences within this sample yield the same CDR3. The V and J genes are TRBV5-1 and TRBJ2-1; no definite D call. CDR3 length: 15 residues. Trimming cost V 0 bases and J 0 bases, with 7 bases left between them. The germline V gene has CDR1 SGHRS and CDR2 YFSETQ. DNA for the CDR3: TGCGCCAGCAGCTTGGACTCGAACTCCTACAATGAGCAGTTCTTC. As protein: CASSLDSNSYNEQFF.

This chain uses TRBV5-6 with TRBJ2-7; 7 bases are shared with TRBD1. With V trimmed by 2 bases and J by 2 bases, 4 bases remained unmatched. The CDR3 spans 14 residues. From germline, CDR1 is SGHDT and CDR2 YYEEEE. The CDR3 reads CASSLRQGTYEQYF. As DNA, the CDR3 is TGTGCCAGCAGCTTAAGACAGGGTACCTACGAGCAGTACTTC.

The gene calls are TRBV28 and TRBJ2-3; D unresolved. The CDR3 length is 11 residues. Germline loops: CDR1 MDHEN, CDR2 SYDVKM. V shed 6 bases and J shed 6 bases, with 7 bases lying between them. CDR3 bases: TGTGCCAGCAGGGGTTATGATACGCAGTATTTT. Translation gives CASRGYDTQYF.

This clone was counted once. V gene TRBV21-1 combines with J gene TRBJ2-1; TRBD2 was called by the table and not checked on the DNA. TRBV21-1 is an annotated pseudogene. CDR3 length: 16 amino acids. DNA of the CDR3: TGTGCCAGCAGCACCGAACTAGCGGTTCTCTACAATGAGCAGTTCTTC. Encoded protein: CASSTELAVLYNEQFF.

This chain links TRBV5-6 with TRBJ2-3; D possibly corresponds to TRBD1 (6 bases). This CDR3 region has 18 residues. Trimming removed 6 bases from V and 1 base from J, with 24 bases in between. Germline loops: CDR1 SGHDT, CDR2 YYEEEE. For the CDR3, the DNA is TGTGCCAGCAACCTCGGGTGGGGGCTGTCGGTTGGCACAGATACGCAGTATTTT. Encoded protein: CASNLGWGLSVGTDTQYF.

This clone has just one count. The chain is built from TRBV18 and TRBJ1-2; no reliable D call. V lost 3 bases and J 2 bases, leaving 10 bases between the germline ends. Per germline, CDR1 KGHSH and CDR2 LQKENI. CDR3 size: 14 residues. CDR3 sequence (DNA): TGTGCCAGCTCACCGGGCACGGCGAACTATGGCTACACCTTC. Protein product: CASSPGTANYGYTF. Together with reference TRBV18 and TRBJ1-2, the CDR3 gives the full variable domain: NAGVMQNPRHLVRRRGQEARLRCSPMKGHSHVYWYRQLPEEGLKFMVYLQKENIIDESGMPKERFSAEFPKEGPSILRIQQVVRGDSAAYFCASSPGTANYGYTFGSGTRLTVV.

The V and J genes are TRBV6-6 and TRBJ2-1, with D unclear. Germline V gene data show CDR1 as MNHNY and CDR2 as SVGAGI (reference sequence). This CDR3 is 14 amino acids long. V lost 3 bases to trimming and J lost 0 bases, with 6 bases between them. CDR3 DNA sequence: TGTGCCAGCAGTTATGTCAGCTCCTACAATGAGCAGTTCTTC. Its protein is CASSYVSSYNEQFF.

The V and J genes are TRBV27 and TRBJ2-2; tentatively, D is TRBD1 or TRBD2 (5 bases each). The CDR3 sequence is 13 residues long. The germline gives CDR1 MNHEY, CDR2 SMNVEV (reference sequence). Between the trimmed V and J ends, which lost 6 bases and 6 bases, there was a span of 11 bases. DNA of the CDR3: TGTGCCAGCAGAGCCGGGACCGCCGGGGAGCTGTTTTTT. It encodes CASRAGTAGELFF.

This chain links TRBV7-9 with TRBJ1-2; D is uncertain. This CDR3 spans 13 amino acids. V was pared by 5 bases and J by 6 bases, with 13 bases between. Germline V gene lookup returns CDR1 SEHNR and CDR2 FQNEAQ (reference sequence). In nucleotides, the CDR3 is TGTGCCAGCAGCCCCCCCCTTCGTGATGGCTACACCTTC. Translating it yields CASSPPLRDGYTF. Complete variable domain (other parts from reference TRBV7-9 and TRBJ1-2): DTGVSQNPRHKITKRGQNVTFRCDPISEHNRLYWYRQTLGQGPEFLTYFQNEAQLEKSRLLSDRFSAERPKGSFSTLEIQRTEQGDSAMYLCASSPPLRDGYTFGSGTRLTVV.

In this sample, this clone turned up a few times. The chain links TRBV29-1 to TRBJ1-1; no firm D call. The length of the CDR3 is 11 residues. V was trimmed by 7 bases and J by 8 bases, leaving 14 bases between them. The germline CDR1 and CDR2 sequences are SQVTM and ANQGSEA. CDR3: CSGRDAVEAFF. The CDR3 nucleotides read TGCAGCGGCCGAGACGCAGTAGAAGCTTTCTTT. The variable domain in full, with the rest retrieved from reference TRBV29-1 and TRBJ1-1, is SAVISQKPSRDICQRGTSLTIQCQVDSQVTMMFWYRQQPGQSLTLIATANQGSEATYESGFVIDKFPISRPNLTFSTLTVSNMSPEDSSIYLCSGRDAVEAFFGQGTRLTVV.

The gene calls are TRBV4-1 and TRBJ2-2, with 7 bases that match TRBD2. Germline CDR1 reads MGHRA; CDR2 reads YSYEKL. V shed 4 bases, J shed 6 bases, and the junction held 8 bases outside the gene matches. This CDR3 region has 15 residues. Written as DNA, the CDR3 is TGCGCCAGCAGCCCCTTTGGACTAGGGGCCGGGGAGCTGTTTTTT. It yields the protein CASSPFGLGAGELFF.